This paragraph reports one T cell receptor (beta chain). An amount of RNA that ranged from roughly 0.45 to 1 ug was reverse transcribed with random hexamers. Multiplex PCR with immunoSEQ amplified the TCR beta CDR3 across 54 Vbeta and 13 Jbeta. MiXCR, run by TCRdb on the immunoSEQ multiplex PCR reads, gives a single entry per CDR3 protein. The data contain some 300,000 distinct CDR3 sequences, 89% of them singletons. The CDR3 length is 12 residues. The germline CDR1 and CDR2 sequences are MGHRA and YSYEKL. Trimming left V 4 bases short and J 12 bases short, with 14 bases between. The data are from a study of CD8 T cells in Susac syndrome.

The sequenced sample consisted of CD8+ T cells from PBMCs. J is TRBJ2-3 and V is TRBV4-1, with a tentative D call TRBD1 (5 bases). This receptor was taken from a human donor with multiple sclerosis. CDR3 DNA: TGCGCCAGCAGCCGGCAGGGAACTGAACAGTATTTT. Amino acids: CASSRQGTEQYF.